The text below deals with one T cell receptor (beta chain). Antigen unknown. These data are taken from a study of post-analysis software for immune sequencing data. Regarding the study as a whole: Patients had higher frequencies than controls of five TRBV segments, including TRBV5-6, TRBV5-1 and TRBV20-1.

Incorporated into the TCR beta cDNA libraries were unique molecular identifiers, which served to reduce PCR and sequencing biases. TCRdb passed the PCR reads through MiXCR, listing each CDR3 protein once. The table includes around 770,000 distinct CDR3 sequences, 35% to 55% detected once. Germline V gene lookup returns CDR1 MNHNY and CDR2 SVGAGI (reference sequence). This CDR3 has 13 residues. The sequence was obtained from a girl between 10 and 17 years old with multiple sclerosis. The chain couples TRBV6-6 to TRBJ2-4; no reliable D call. The J call is doubtful: the DNA matches TRBJ2-7 better. Sample: blood. CDR3 nucleotide sequence: TGTGCCAGCAGTTACTCGAGAGACTACGAGCAGTACTTC. Residues: CASSYSRDYEQYF.